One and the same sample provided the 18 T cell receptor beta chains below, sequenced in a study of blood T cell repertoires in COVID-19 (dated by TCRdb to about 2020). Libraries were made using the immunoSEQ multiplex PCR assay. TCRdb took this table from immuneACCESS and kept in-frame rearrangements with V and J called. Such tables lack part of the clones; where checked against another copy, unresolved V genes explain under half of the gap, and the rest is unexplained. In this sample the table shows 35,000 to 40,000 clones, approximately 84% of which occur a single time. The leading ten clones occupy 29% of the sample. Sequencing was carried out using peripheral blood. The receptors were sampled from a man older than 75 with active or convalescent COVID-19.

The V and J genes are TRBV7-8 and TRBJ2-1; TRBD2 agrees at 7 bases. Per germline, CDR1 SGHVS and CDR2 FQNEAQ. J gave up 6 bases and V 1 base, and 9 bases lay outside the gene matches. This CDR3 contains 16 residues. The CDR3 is CASSLVRWGGVNEQFF. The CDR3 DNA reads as TGTGCCAGCAGCTTAGTTAGGTGGGGGGGGGTCAATGAGCAGTTCTTC. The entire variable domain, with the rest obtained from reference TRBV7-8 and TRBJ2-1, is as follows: GAGVSQSPRYKVAKRGQDVALRCDPISGHVSLFWYQQALGQGPEFLTYFQNEAQLDKSGLPSDRFFAERPEGSVSTLKIQRTQQEDSAVYLCASSLVRWGGVNEQFFGPGTRLTVL.

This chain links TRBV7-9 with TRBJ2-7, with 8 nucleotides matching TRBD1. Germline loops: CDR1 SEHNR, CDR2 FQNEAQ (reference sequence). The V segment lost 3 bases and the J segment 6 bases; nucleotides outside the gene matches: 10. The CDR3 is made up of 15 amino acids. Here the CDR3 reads CASSLTGVMGSEQYF. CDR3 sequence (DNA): TGTGCCAGCAGCTTGACAGGGGTGATGGGTAGCGAGCAGTACTTC.

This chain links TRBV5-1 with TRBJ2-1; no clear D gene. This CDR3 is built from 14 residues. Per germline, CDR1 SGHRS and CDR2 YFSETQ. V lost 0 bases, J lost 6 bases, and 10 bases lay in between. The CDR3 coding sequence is TGCGCCAGCAGCTTGGCCCCCGCTAGCAATGAGCAGTTCTTC. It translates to CASSLAPASNEQFF.

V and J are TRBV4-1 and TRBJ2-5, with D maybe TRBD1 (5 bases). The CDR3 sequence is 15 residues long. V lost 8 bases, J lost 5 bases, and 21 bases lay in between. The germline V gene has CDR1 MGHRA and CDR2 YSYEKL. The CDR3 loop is CASSPLGSDTETQYF. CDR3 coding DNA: TGCGCCAGCTCTCCGTTAGGGTCGGACACTGAGACCCAGTACTTC.

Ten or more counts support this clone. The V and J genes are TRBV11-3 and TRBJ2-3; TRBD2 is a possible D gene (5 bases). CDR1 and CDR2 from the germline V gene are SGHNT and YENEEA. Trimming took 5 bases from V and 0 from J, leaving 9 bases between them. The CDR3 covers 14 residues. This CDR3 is CASSRGLSTDTQYF. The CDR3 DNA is TGTGCCAGCAGCCGAGGGCTGAGCACAGATACGCAGTATTTT.

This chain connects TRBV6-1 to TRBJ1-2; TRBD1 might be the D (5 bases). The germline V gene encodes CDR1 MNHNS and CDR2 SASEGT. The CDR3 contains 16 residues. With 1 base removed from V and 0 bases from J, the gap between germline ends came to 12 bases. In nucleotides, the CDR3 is TGTGCCAGCAGTGAAGAGCGCGGGGCCACTAACTATGGCTACACCTTC. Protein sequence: CASSEERGATNYGYTF.

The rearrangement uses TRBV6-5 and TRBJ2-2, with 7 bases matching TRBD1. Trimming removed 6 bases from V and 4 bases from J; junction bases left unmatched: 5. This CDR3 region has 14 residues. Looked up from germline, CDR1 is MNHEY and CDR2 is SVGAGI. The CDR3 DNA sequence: TGTGCCAGCAGCACAGGGGTAATCACCGGGGAGCTGTTTTTT. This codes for CASSTGVITGELFF.

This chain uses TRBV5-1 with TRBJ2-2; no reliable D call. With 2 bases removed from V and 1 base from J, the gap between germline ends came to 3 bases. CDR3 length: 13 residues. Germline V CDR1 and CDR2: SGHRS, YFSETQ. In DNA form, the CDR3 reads TGCGCCAGCAGCTTCAGGAACACCGGGGAGCTGTTTTTT. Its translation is CASSFRNTGELFF.

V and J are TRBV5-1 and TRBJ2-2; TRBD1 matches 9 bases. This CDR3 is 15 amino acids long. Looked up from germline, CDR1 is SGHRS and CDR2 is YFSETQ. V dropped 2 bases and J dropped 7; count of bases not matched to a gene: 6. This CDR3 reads CASSLQGARDGELFF. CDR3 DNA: TGCGCCAGCAGCTTACAGGGGGCGCGGGACGGGGAGCTGTTTTTT. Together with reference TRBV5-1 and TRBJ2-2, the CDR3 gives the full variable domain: KAGVTQTPRYLIKTRGQQVTLSCSPISGHRSVSWYQQTPGQGLQFLFEYFSETQRNKGNFPGRFSGRQFSNSRSEMNVSTLELGDSALYLCASSLQGARDGELFFGEGSRLTVL.

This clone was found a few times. CDR3 residues: CASSSPGSSGSTDTQYF. The CDR3 DNA sequence: TGTGCCAGCAGTTCCCCCGGGAGTAGCGGGAGCACAGATACGCAGTATTTT. V and J are TRBV5-5 and TRBJ2-3; 7 nucleotides match TRBD2. From germline, CDR1 is SGHKS and CDR2 YYEKEE (reference sequence). The CDR3 has 17 residues. V gave up 5 bases and J gave up 0 bases; unmatched junction bases: 12.

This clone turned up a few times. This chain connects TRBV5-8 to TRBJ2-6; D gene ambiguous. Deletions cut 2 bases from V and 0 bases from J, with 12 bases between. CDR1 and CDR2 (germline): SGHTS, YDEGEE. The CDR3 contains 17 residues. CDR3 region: CASSLVVTYSGANVLTF. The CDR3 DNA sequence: TGTGCCAGCAGCTTAGTAGTGACTTACTCTGGGGCCAACGTCCTGACTTTC.

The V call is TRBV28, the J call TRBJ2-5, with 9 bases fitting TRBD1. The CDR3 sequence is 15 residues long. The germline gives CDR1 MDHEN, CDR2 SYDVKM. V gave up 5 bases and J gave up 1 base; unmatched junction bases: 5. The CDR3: CASSMTGGTQETQYF. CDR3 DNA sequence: TGTGCCAGCAGTATGACAGGGGGAACCCAAGAGACCCAGTACTTC.

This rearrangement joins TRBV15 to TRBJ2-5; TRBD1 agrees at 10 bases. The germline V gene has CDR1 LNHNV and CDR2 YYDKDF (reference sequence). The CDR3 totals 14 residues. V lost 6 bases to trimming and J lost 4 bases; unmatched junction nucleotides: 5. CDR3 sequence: CATSLRQGAETQYF. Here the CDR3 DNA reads TGTGCCACCAGTCTCCGACAGGGGGCAGAGACCCAGTACTTC.

The CDR3 DNA is TGTGCCAGCAGCGCACGGACAGGCCCCACAGATACGCAGTATTTT. Protein: CASSARTGPTDTQYF. The chain couples TRBV5-4 to TRBJ2-3, with 7 bases that match TRBD1. The V gene's germline CDR1 is SGHNT and CDR2 YYREEE (reference sequence). The V gene end was trimmed by 4 bases and the J gene end by 2 bases; junction bases not matched to a gene: 7. The CDR3 length is 15 residues.

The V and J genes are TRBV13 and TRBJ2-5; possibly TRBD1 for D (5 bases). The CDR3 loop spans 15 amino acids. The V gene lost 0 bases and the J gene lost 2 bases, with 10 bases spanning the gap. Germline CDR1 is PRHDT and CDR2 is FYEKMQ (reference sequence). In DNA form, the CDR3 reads TGTGCCAGCAGCTTAGGAACAGGAGAACAAGAGACCCAGTACTTC. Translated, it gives CASSLGTGEQETQYF.

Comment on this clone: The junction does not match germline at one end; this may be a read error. The CDR3 protein is CATSSPDGEMFLRF. In DNA, the CDR3 is TGTGCCACCAGCAGCCCGGACGGGGAAATGTTTTTACGCTTT. This sequence joins TRBV15 and TRBJ1-1, with D unresolved. Looked up from germline, CDR1 is LNHNV and CDR2 is YYDKDF (reference sequence). This CDR3 region has 14 residues.

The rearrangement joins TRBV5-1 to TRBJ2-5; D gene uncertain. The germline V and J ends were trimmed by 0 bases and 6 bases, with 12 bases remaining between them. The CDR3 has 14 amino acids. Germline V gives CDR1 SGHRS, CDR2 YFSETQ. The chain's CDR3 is CASSLGVPQQTQYF. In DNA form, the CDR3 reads TGCGCCAGCAGCTTGGGTGTCCCACAGCAGACCCAGTACTTC.

The CDR3 reads CASSQSTGGAMSSTDTQYF. CDR3 DNA sequence: TGTGCCAGCAGCCAATCGACAGGGGGTGCCATGTCTAGCACAGATACGCAGTATTTT. The rearrangement joins TRBV7-9 to TRBJ2-3; 9 bases align to TRBD1. V trimming: 5 bases; J trimming: 0 bases; junction bases outside the gene matches: 15. Germline CDR1 SEHNR, CDR2 FQNEAQ (reference sequence). The CDR3 extends over 19 amino acids.